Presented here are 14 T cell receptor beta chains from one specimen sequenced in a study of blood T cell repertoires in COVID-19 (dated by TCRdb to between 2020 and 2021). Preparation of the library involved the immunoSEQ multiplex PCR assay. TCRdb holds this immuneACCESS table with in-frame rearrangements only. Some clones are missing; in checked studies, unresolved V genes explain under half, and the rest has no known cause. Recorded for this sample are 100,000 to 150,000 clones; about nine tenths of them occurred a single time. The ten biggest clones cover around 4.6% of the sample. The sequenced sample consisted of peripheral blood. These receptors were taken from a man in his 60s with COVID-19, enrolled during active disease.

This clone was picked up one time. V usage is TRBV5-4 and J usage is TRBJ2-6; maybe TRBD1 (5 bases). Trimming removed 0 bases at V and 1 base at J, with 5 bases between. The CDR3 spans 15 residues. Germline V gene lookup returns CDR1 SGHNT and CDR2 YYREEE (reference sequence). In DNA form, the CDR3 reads TGTGCCAGCAGCTTGGACAGGTCTGGGGCCAACGTCCTGACTTTC. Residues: CASSLDRSGANVLTF.

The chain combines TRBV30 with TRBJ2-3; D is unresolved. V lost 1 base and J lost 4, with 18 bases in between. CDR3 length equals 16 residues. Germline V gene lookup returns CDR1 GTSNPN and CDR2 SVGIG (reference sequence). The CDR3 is CAWSAPTEALADTQYF. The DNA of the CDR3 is TGTGCCTGGAGTGCCCCGACCGAGGCGCTCGCAGATACGCAGTATTTT.

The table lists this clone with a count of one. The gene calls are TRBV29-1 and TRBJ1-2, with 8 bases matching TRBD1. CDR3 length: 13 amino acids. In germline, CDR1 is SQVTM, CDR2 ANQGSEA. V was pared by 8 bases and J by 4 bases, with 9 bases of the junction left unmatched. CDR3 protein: CSSAGGGGYGYTF. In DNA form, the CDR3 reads TGCAGCTCGGCAGGGGGCGGTGGCTATGGCTACACCTTC.

CDR3 in amino acids: CATSRGGISGTNEQFF. Written as DNA, the CDR3 is TGTGCCACCAGCAGAGGTGGGATTAGCGGGACCAATGAGCAGTTCTTC. This chain joins TRBV15 and TRBJ2-1, with 8 bases that match TRBD2. Germline CDR1 reads LNHNV; CDR2 reads YYDKDF (reference sequence). With 1 base clipped from V and 6 bases from J, the junction kept 8 bases outside the gene matches. The CDR3 runs to 16 residues.

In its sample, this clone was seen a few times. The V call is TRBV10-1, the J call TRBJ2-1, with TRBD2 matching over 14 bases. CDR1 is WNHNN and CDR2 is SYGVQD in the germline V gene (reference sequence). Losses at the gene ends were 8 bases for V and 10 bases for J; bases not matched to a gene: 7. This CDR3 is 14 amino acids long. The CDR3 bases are TGCGCCAGCGGACTAGCGGGAGGCACGAGGGAGCAGTTCTTC. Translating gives CASGLAGGTREQFF.

CDR3 in amino acids: CASSDSRTGSETQYF. CDR3 DNA sequence: TGTGCCAGCAGTGACTCGAGGACCGGGAGCGAGACCCAGTACTTC. This chain connects TRBV6-4 to TRBJ2-5; tentatively, D is TRBD2 (6 bases). The ends were cut back, 0 bases at V and 5 bases at J, with 13 bases in the middle. The CDR3 spans 15 residues. Germline V gene lookup returns CDR1 MRHNA and CDR2 SNTAGT.

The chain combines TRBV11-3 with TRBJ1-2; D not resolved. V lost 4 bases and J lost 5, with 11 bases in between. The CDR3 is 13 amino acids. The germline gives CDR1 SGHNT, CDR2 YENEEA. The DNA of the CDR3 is TGTGCCAGCAGCTCCTGGAGGGCGTATGGCTACACCTTC. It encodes CASSSWRAYGYTF.

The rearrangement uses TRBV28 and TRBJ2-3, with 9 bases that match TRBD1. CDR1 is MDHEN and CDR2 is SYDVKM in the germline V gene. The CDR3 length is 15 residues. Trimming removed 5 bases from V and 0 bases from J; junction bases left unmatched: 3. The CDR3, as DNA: TGTGCCAGCAGTGGGGACAGGGTGAGCACAGATACGCAGTATTTT. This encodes CASSGDRVSTDTQYF.

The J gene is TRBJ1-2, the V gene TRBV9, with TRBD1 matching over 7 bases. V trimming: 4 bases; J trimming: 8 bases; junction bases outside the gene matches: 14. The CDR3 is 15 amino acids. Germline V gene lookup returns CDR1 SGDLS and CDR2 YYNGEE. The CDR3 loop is CASSLAGTVSWGYTF. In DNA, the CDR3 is TGTGCCAGCAGCCTTGCCGGGACAGTTTCGTGGGGCTACACCTTC.

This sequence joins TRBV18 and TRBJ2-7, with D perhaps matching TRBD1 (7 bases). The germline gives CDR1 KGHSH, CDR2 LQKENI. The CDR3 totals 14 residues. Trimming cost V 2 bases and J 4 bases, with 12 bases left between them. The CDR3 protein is CASSPAGQPYEQYF. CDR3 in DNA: TGTGCCAGCTCACCAGCGGGACAGCCTTACGAGCAGTACTTC. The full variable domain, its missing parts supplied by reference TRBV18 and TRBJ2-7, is NAGVMQNPRHLVRRRGQEARLRCSPMKGHSHVYWYRQLPEEGLKFMVYLQKENIIDESGMPKERFSAEFPKEGPSILRIQQVVRGDSAAYFCASSPAGQPYEQYFGPGTRLTVT.

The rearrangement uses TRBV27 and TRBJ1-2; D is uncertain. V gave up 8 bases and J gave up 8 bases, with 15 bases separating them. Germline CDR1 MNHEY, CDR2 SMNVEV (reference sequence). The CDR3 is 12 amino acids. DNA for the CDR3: TGTGCCAGCCGCCGGGGAACGGAGGGCTACACCTTC. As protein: CASRRGTEGYTF.

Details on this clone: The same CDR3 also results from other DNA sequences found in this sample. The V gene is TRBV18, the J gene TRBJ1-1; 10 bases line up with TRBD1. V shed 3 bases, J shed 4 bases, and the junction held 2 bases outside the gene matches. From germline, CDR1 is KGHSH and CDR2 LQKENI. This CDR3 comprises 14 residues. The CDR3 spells CASSPRTGGTEAFF. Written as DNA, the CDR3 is TGTGCCAGCTCACCTAGGACAGGGGGCACTGAAGCTTTCTTT.

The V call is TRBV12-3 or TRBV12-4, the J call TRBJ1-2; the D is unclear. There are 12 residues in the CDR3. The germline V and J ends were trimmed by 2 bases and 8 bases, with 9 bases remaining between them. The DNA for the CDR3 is TGTGCCAGCAGTTTACTGACATCAGGCTACACCTTC. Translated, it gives CASSLLTSGYTF.

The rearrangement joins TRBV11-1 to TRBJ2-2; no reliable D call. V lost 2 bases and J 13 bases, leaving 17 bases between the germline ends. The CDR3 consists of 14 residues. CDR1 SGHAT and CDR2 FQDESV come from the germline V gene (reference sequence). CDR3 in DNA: TGTGCCAGCAGCTTACTGAGCCTGCGAGGCGGGCTGTTTTTT. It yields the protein CASSLLSLRGGLFF.